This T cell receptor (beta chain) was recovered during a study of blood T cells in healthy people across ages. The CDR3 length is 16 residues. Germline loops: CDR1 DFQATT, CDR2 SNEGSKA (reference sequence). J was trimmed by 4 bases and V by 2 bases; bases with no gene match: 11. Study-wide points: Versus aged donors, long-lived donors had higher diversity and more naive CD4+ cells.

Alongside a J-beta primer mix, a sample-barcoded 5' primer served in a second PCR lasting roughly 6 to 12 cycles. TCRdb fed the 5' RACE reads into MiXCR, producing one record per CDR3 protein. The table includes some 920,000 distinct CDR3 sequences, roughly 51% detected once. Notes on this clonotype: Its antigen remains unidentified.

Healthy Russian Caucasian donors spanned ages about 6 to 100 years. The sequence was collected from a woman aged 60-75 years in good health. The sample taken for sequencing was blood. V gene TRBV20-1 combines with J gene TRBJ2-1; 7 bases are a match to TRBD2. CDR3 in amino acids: CSARIPYSGTYNEQFF. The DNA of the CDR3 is TGCAGTGCTAGAATCCCATACAGCGGGACTTACAATGAGCAGTTCTTC.